The present entry profiles one TCR beta chain with its context. Antigen specificity is unknown. The data were taken from a study of cytomegalovirus exposure and HLA in healthy donors. Study-level points and caveats: Serostatus for CMV was the only available immune exposure information.

PCR involved 60 Vbeta and 13 Jbeta primers. Some clones are missing from TCRdb's copy, which holds only in-frame ones; the method was immunoSEQ multiplex PCR. The sample contains some 120,000 clones, 79% of which appear only once. Trimming removed 6 bases from V and 0 bases from J, with 12 bases in between. This CDR3 comprises 15 residues. The germline gives CDR1 SGHVS, CDR2 FNYEAQ. The chain employs TRBV7-6 and TRBJ1-3; no firm D call. The TCR comes from a man younger than 35 in good health and CMV-seronegative. Material: PBMCs. The CDR3 DNA follows: TGTGCCAGCAGGCCACAGCTGAGCTCTGGAAACACCATATATTTT. Protein product: CASRPQLSSGNTIYF.